This T cell receptor beta chain came from a study of T cell repertoires in cytomegalovirus infection. TCRdb processed the reads anew with MiXCR; each CDR3 protein has one entry. The sample lists 650,000 to 900,000 distinct CDR3 sequences, 25% to 35% occurring once. On this clonotype: Its antigen is not identified.

Findings of the study overall: Across the ex vivo response, the dominant clonotypes were HLA-C-restricted CMV-specific TCR beta clonotypes.

Germline-derived CDR1 and CDR2 are ENHRY and SYGVKD. The V gene lost 6 bases and the J gene lost 1 base, with 6 bases spanning the gap. This CDR3 spans 12 amino acids. V and J are TRBV10-3 and TRBJ1-1; D not resolved. This material consisted of cultured CD8+ T cells from PBMCs, taken from culture after CMV antigen stimulation. This receptor was identified in a human donor in good health (CMV status not recorded). Some clones in this sample may be carry-over from other donors' samples. CDR3 sequence: CAISPENTEAFF. For the CDR3, the DNA is TGTGCCATCAGCCCAGAGAACACTGAAGCTTTCTTT.